This is a list of T cell receptor beta chains from one sample in a study of blood T cells in healthy people across ages. MiXCR was run by TCRdb on the 5' RACE reads, yielding one entry per CDR3 protein. The table includes roughly 720,000 distinct CDR3 sequences, about 53% detected once. Sequencing used blood. The source of these receptors is a man of 80 years or more in good health. Each CDR3 is given with its conserved first and last residue. Fields, in order: J gene, V gene, D gene, clone size, CDR3 protein, CDR3 DNA. D genes are given only for firm matches. Size tells how often a clone was seen (once, few, many) or the class of an expanded clone, and some rows leave it out.

j_call: TRBJ1-2; v_call: TRBV13; d_call: TRBD1; clone_size: many; cdr3_aa: CASSLGPAGGPRGYTF; cdr3_nt: TGTGCCAGCAGCTTAGGGCCGGCAGGGGGTCCGAGAGGCTACACCTTC
j_call: TRBJ1-2; v_call: TRBV29-1; d_call: -; clone_size: -; cdr3_aa: CSVPLAGVRSYGYTF; cdr3_nt: TGCAGCGTTCCATTGGCGGGGGTACGGAGCTATGGCTACACCTTC
j_call: TRBJ2-7; v_call: TRBV29-1; d_call: -; clone_size: -; cdr3_aa: CSVEKERADYNEQYF; cdr3_nt: TGCAGCGTTGAAAAAGAGCGGGCAGACTACAATGAGCAGTACTTC
j_call: TRBJ1-2; v_call: TRBV6-2/TRBV6-3; d_call: TRBD1; clone_size: -; cdr3_aa: CASTSGTGYYGYTF; cdr3_nt: TGTGCCAGCACCTCCGGGACAGGGTACTATGGCTACACCTTC
j_call: TRBJ2-7; v_call: TRBV5-1; d_call: TRBD1; clone_size: few; cdr3_aa: CASSLPGGGEQYF; cdr3_nt: TGCGCCAGCAGCTTACCAGGGGGCGGCGAGCAGTACTTC
j_call: TRBJ2-1; v_call: TRBV5-1; d_call: -; clone_size: -; cdr3_aa: CASRKEGFDEQFF; cdr3_nt: TGCGCCAGCAGAAAAGAGGGATTTGATGAGCAGTTCTTC
j_call: TRBJ2-1; v_call: TRBV9; d_call: -; clone_size: -; cdr3_aa: CASSNQGSDEQFF; cdr3_nt: TGTGCCAGCAGCAACCAAGGGAGTGATGAGCAGTTCTTC
j_call: TRBJ2-7; v_call: TRBV3-1; d_call: -; clone_size: -; cdr3_aa: CASSQAHDSYEQYF; cdr3_nt: TGTGCCAGCAGCCAAGCCCATGACTCCTACGAGCAGTACTTC
j_call: TRBJ2-7; v_call: TRBV7-2; d_call: TRBD2; clone_size: -; cdr3_aa: CASSFSGTVGNEQYF; cdr3_nt: TGTGCCAGCAGCTTTAGCGGGACGGTGGGAAATGAGCAGTACTTC
j_call: TRBJ2-3; v_call: TRBV12-3/TRBV12-4; d_call: -; clone_size: few; cdr3_aa: CASSLGHGVDTQYF; cdr3_nt: TGTGCCAGCAGTTTAGGACATGGGGTAGATACGCAGTATTTT
j_call: TRBJ2-1; v_call: TRBV5-1; d_call: TRBD2; clone_size: few; cdr3_aa: CASSPLAGDYNEQFF; cdr3_nt: TGCGCCAGCAGCCCACTAGCGGGAGACTACAATGAGCAGTTCTTC
j_call: TRBJ2-7; v_call: TRBV5-1; d_call: -; clone_size: few; cdr3_aa: CASSLRGGHSYEQYF; cdr3_nt: TGCGCCAGCAGCTTGAGGGGGGGACACTCCTACGAGCAGTACTTC
j_call: TRBJ2-1; v_call: TRBV29-1; d_call: TRBD1; clone_size: -; cdr3_aa: CSVTGQGDEQFF; cdr3_nt: TGCAGCGTTACCGGACAGGGGGACGAGCAGTTCTTC
j_call: TRBJ1-5; v_call: TRBV3-1; d_call: -; clone_size: -; cdr3_aa: CASSQGKGSNQPQHF; cdr3_nt: TGTGCCAGCAGCCAAGGGAAGGGGTCCAATCAGCCCCAGCATTTT
j_call: TRBJ2-5; v_call: TRBV11-2; d_call: -; clone_size: -; cdr3_aa: CASSLGGKSLVSHEQYF; cdr3_nt: TGTGCCAGCAGCTTAGGGGGAAAAAGCCTAGTGAGCCATGAGCAGTACTTC
j_call: TRBJ2-7; v_call: TRBV12-3/TRBV12-4; d_call: TRBD2; clone_size: once; cdr3_aa: CASSLAGTSVNEQYF; cdr3_nt: TGTGCCAGCAGTTTAGCAGGGACTAGCGTCAACGAGCAGTACTTC
j_call: TRBJ1-1; v_call: TRBV9; d_call: -; clone_size: few; cdr3_aa: CASSGGGQSTEAFF; cdr3_nt: TGTGCCAGCAGCGGGGGGGGGCAGAGTACTGAAGCTTTCTTT
j_call: TRBJ2-7; v_call: TRBV13; d_call: -; clone_size: -; cdr3_aa: CASSVKPSSYEQYF; cdr3_nt: TGTGCCAGCAGCGTTAAGCCAAGCTCCTACGAGCAGTACTTC
j_call: TRBJ2-7; v_call: TRBV9; d_call: -; clone_size: few; cdr3_aa: CASSVASQSYEQYF; cdr3_nt: TGTGCCAGCAGCGTAGCTAGCCAGTCCTACGAGCAGTACTTC
j_call: TRBJ2-3; v_call: TRBV2; d_call: TRBD1; clone_size: many; cdr3_aa: CASSGDGTGLGDTQYF; cdr3_nt: TGTGCCAGCAGTGGGGACGGGACAGGGTTAGGAGATACGCAGTATTTT
j_call: TRBJ2-3; v_call: TRBV9; d_call: -; clone_size: many; cdr3_aa: CASRAQQGDATDTQYF; cdr3_nt: TGTGCCAGCAGAGCCCAACAGGGTGATGCCACAGATACGCAGTATTTT
j_call: TRBJ1-2; v_call: TRBV28; d_call: -; clone_size: -; cdr3_aa: CASSGTVYGYTF; cdr3_nt: TGTGCCAGCAGTGGCACAGTCTATGGCTACACCTTC
j_call: TRBJ2-3; v_call: TRBV6-1; d_call: TRBD2; clone_size: -; cdr3_aa: CARSGRVGTDTQYF; cdr3_nt: TGTGCCAGAAGTGGGAGGGTGGGCACAGATACGCAGTATTTT
j_call: TRBJ2-7; v_call: TRBV27; d_call: TRBD2; clone_size: few; cdr3_aa: CASSSLAGGYEQYF; cdr3_nt: TGTGCCAGCAGTTCCCTAGCGGGAGGTTACGAGCAGTACTTC
j_call: TRBJ2-5; v_call: TRBV13; d_call: -; clone_size: -; cdr3_aa: CASSFQGSLSGETQYF; cdr3_nt: TGTGCCAGCAGCTTCCAAGGCTCATTATCGGGGGAGACCCAGTACTTC
j_call: TRBJ1-2; v_call: TRBV3-1; d_call: -; clone_size: -; cdr3_aa: CASSQDWVGNQGHGYTF; cdr3_nt: TGTGCCAGCAGCCAAGATTGGGTCGGCAACCAGGGCCATGGCTACACCTTC